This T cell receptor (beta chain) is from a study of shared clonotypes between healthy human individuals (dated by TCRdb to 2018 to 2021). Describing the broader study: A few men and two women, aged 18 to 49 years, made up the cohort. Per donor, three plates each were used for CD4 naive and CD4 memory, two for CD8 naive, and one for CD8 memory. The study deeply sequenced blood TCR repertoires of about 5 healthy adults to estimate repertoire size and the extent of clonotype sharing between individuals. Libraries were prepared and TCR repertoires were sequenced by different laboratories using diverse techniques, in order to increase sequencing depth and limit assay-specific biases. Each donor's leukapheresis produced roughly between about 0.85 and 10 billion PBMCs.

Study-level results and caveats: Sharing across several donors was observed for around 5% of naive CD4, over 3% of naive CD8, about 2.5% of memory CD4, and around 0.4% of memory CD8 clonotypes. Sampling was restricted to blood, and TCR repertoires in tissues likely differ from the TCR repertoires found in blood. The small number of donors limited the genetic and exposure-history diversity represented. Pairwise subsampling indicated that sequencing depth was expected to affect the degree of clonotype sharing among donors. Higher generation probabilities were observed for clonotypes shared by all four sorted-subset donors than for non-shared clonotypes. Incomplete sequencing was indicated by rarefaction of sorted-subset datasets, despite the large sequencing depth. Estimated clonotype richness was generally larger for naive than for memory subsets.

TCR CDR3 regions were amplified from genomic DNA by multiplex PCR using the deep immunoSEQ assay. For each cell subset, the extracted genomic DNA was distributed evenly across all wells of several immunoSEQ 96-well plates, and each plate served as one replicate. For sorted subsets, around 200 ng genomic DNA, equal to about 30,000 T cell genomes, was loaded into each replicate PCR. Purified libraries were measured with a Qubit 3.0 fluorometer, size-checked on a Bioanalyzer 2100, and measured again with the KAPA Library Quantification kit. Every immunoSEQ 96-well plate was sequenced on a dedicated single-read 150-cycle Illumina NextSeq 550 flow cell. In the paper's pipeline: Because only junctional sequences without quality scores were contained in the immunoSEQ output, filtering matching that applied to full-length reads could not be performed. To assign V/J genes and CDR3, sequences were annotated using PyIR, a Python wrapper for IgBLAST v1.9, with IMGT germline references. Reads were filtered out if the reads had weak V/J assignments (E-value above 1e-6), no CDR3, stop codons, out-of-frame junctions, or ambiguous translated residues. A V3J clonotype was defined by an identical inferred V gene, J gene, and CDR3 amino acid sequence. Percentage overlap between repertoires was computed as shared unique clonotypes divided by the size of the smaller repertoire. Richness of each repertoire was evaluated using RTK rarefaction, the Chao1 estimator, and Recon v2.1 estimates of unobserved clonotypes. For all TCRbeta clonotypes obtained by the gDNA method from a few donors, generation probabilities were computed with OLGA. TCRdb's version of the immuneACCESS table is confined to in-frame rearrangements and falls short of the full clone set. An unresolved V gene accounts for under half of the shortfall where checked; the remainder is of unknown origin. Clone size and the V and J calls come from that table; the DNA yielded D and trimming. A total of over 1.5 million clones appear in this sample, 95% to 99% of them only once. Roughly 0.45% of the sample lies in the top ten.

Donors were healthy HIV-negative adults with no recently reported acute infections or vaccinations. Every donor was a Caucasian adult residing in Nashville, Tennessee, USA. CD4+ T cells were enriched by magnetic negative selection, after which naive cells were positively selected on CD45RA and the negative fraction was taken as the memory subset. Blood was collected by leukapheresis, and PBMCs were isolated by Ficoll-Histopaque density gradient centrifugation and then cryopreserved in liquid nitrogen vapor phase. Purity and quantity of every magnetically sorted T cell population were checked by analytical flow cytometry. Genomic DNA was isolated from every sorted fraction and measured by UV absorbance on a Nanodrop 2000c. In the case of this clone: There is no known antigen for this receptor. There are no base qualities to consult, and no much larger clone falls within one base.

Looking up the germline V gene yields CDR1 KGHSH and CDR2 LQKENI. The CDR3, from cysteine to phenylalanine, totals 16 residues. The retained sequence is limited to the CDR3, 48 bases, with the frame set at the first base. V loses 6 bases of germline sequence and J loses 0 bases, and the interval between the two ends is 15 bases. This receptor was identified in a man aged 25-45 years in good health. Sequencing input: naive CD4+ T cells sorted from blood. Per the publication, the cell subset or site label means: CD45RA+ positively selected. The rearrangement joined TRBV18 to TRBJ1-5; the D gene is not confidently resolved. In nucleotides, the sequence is TGTGCCAGCTCCCCCAACGGGAGAACTAGCAATCAGCCCCAGCATTTT. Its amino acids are CASSPNGRTSNQPQHF.